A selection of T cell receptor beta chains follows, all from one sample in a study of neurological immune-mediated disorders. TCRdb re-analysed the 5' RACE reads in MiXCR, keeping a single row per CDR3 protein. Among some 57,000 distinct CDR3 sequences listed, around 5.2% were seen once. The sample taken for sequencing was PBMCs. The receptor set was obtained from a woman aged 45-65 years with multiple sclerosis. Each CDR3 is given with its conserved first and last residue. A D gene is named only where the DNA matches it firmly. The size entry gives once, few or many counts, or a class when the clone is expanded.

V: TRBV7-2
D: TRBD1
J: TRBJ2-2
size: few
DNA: TGTGCCAGCAGCGCGACAGGGGACCGGGAGCTGTTTTTT
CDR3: CASSATGDRELFF

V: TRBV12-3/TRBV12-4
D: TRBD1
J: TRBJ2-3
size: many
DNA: TGTGCCAGCAGGGCGAACAGGGGTCTGACAGATACGCAGTATTTT
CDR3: CASRANRGLTDTQYF

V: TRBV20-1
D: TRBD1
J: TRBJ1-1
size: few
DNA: TGCAGTTCTGGGGACAGGGGGCTCGTACAAGCTTTCTTT
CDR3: CSSGDRGLVQAFF

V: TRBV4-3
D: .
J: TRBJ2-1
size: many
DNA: TGCGCCAGCAGCCAAGAAGACCAAAACTACAATGAGCAGTTCTTC
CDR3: CASSQEDQNYNEQFF

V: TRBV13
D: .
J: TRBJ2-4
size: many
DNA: TGTGCCAGCAGCTTCAGGGGGGACCTAAAAAACATTCAGTACTTC
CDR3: CASSFRGDLKNIQYF

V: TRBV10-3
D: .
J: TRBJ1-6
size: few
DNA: TGTGCCATCAGTGAGACGATAGGGAGTCTCCACTTT
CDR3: CAISETIGSLHF

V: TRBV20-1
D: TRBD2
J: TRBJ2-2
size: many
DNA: TGCAGTGCTAGAGTAGGAGCGGGGGGGGACACCGGGGAGCTGTTTTTT
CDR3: CSARVGAGGDTGELFF

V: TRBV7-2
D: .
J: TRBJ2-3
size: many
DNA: TGTGCCAGCAGCTTCTCATATACGCAGTATTTT
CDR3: CASSFSYTQYF

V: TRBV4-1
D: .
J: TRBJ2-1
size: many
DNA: TGCGCCAGCAGCCAAGACCTAAATGAGCAGTTCTTC
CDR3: CASSQDLNEQFF

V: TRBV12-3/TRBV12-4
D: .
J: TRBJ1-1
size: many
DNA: TGTGCCAGCAGTTTAGGGGATTTTACTGAAGCTTTCTTT
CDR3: CASSLGDFTEAFF

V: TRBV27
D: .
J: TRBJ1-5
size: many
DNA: TGTGCCAGCAGACGGTCGTATAGCAATCAGCCCCAGCATTTT
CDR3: CASRRSYSNQPQHF

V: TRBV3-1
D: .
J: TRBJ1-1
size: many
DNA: TGTGCCAGCAGCCTTACGAATTCTGAAGCTTTCTTT
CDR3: CASSLTNSEAFF

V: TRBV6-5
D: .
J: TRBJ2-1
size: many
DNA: TGTGCCAGCAGTTACTTTTCAGGGGCTAGCAATGAGCAGTTCTTC
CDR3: CASSYFSGASNEQFF

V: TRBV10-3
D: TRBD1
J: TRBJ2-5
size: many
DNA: TGTGCCATCAGTGAGTCGACAGGGGTAGAGACCCAGTACTTC
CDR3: CAISESTGVETQYF

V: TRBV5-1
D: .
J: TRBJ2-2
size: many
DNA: TGCGCCAGCAGCTCACAGGCCACCGGGGAGCTGTTTTTT
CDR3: CASSSQATGELFF